This T cell receptor (beta chain) was recorded in a study of human T cells and chemical hapten exposure. Study context: Each patient's scalp received weekly diphenylcyclopropenone throughout the roughly 23-week study. Per-sample TCR yield variability stemmed mainly from small pooled library volume differences. Whole-study results and caveats: TCRs whose frequency exceeded 1 in 1000 remained the same following DPC sensitization.

The CDR3 runs 13 residues. V lost 0 bases and J lost 4, with 7 bases in between. The germline CDR1 and CDR2 sequences are SGHRS and YFSETQ. The table lists this clonotype with many counts. Its antigen is currently unknown. As to time point: patch test 1, 2 weeks after DPC sensitization. Specified treatment: therapeutic diphenylcyclopropenone sensitization with weekly scalp DPC. Total RNA was extracted from unfractionated whole blood. TCRdb passed the RACE reads through MiXCR, listing each CDR3 protein once. The sample consists of some 50,000 distinct CDR3 sequences, 7.5% to 10% of them appearing once. The V and J genes are TRBV5-1 and TRBJ1-1; D ambiguous. This TCR was sampled from a woman between 40 and 50 years old with alopecia areata. Some clones in this sample may be carry-over from other donors' samples. The sample in question was whole blood, obtained in connection with sensitization to the hapten diphenylcyclopropenone (DPC). The CDR3 sequence is CASSLESLTEAFF. The CDR3 DNA reads as TGCGCCAGCAGCTTGGAATCGCTCACTGAAGCTTTCTTT.